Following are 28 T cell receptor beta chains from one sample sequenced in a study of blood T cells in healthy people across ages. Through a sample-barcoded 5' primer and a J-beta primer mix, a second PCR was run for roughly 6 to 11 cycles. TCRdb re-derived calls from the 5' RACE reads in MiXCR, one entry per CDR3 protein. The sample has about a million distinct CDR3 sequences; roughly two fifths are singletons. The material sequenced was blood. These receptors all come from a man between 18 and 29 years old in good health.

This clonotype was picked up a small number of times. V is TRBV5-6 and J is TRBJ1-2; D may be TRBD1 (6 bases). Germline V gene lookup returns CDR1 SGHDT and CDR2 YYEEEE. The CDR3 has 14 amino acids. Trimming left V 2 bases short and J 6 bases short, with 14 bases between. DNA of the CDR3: TGTGCCAGCAGCTTAACAGGGTCTAAAGATGGCTACACCTTC. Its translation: CASSLTGSKDGYTF. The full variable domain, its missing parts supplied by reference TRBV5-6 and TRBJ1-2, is DAGVTQSPTHLIKTRGQQVTLRCSPKSGHDTVSWYQQALGQGPQFIFQYYEEEERQRGNFPDRFSGHQFPNYSSELNVNALLLGDSALYLCASSLTGSKDGYTFGSGTRLTVV.

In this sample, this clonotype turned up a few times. CDR3 protein: CASSWGRDSYNEQFF. The DNA of the CDR3 is TGCGCCAGCAGCTGGGGACGAGACTCCTACAATGAGCAGTTCTTC. The V gene is TRBV5-1, the J gene TRBJ2-1, with D perhaps assigned TRBD1 or TRBD2 (5 bases each). V dropped 3 bases and J dropped 0 bases, with 10 bases sitting between them. CDR1 and CDR2 (germline): SGHRS, YFSETQ. CDR3 length: 15 amino acids.

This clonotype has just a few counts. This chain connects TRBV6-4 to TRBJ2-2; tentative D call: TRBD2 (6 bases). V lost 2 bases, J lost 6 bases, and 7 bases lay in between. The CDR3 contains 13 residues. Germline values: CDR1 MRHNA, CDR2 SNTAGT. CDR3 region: CASSDREAGELFF. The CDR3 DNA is TGTGCCAGCAGTGACAGGGAGGCCGGGGAGCTGTTTTTT.

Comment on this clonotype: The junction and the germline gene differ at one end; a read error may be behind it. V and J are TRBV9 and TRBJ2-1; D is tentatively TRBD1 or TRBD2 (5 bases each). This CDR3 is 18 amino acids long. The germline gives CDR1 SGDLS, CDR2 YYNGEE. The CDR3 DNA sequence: TGTACCAGCAGCGACTGGGGACGGAACTCGACTCGGGGAAATGAGCAGTTCTTC. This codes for CTSSDWGRNSTRGNEQFF.

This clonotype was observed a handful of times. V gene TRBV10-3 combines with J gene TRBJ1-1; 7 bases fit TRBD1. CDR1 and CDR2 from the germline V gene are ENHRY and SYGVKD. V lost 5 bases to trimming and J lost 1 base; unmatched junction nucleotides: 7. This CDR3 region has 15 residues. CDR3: CAISTDRVGNTEAFF. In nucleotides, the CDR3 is TGTGCCATCAGTACCGACAGGGTGGGGAACACTGAAGCTTTCTTT.

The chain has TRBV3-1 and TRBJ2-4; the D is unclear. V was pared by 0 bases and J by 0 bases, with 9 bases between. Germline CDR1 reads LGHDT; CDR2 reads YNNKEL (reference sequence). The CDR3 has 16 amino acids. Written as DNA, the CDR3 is TGTGCCAGCAGCCAAGAAGGACGGGTAGCCAAAAACATTCAGTACTTC. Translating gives CASSQEGRVAKNIQYF.

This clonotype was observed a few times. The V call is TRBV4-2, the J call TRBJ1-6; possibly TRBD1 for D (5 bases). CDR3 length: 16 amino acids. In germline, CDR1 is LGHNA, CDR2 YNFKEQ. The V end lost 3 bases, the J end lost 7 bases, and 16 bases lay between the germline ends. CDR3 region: CASSQSGRGQNSPLHF. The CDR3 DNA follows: TGTGCCAGCAGCCAGTCAGGGAGAGGCCAGAATTCACCCCTCCACTTT.

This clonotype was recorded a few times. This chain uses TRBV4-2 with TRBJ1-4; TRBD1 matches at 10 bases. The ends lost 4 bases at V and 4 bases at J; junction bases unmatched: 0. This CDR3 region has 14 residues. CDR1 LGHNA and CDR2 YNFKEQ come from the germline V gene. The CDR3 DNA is TGTGCCAGCAGCCGGGACAGGGGTAATGAAAAACTGTTTTTT. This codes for CASSRDRGNEKLFF.

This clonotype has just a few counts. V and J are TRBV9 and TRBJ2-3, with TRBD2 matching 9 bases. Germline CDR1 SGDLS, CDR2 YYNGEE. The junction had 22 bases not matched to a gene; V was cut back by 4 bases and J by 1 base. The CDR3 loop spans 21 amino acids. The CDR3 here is CASSTETGSRWLAGRTDTQYF. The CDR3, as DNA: TGTGCCAGCAGCACCGAGACAGGCTCTAGATGGCTAGCGGGGCGCACAGATACGCAGTATTTT.

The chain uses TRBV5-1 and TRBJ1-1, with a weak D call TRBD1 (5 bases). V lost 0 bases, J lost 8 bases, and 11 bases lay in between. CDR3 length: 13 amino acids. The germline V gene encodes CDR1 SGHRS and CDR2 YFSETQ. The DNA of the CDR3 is TGCGCCAGCAGCTTGGTAGGGAGGGACGAAGCTTTCTTT. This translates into CASSLVGRDEAFF.

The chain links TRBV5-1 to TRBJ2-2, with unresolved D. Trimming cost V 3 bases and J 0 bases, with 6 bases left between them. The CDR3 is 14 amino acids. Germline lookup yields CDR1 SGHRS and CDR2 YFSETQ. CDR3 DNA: TGCGCCAGCAGCTGGCAGACGAACACCGGGGAGCTGTTTTTT. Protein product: CASSWQTNTGELFF.

CDR3 nucleotide sequence: TGTGCCAGCAGCCTAAGACGGGCAACCGCTGGAGACTATGGCTACACCTTC. The encoded protein is CASSLRRATAGDYGYTF. The rearrangement links TRBV7-2 to TRBJ1-2; no definite D call. Germline CDR1 SGHTA, CDR2 FQGNSA. The CDR3 consists of 17 residues. V was clipped by 5 bases and J by 3 bases, with 22 bases between them. The full variable domain, rest sourced from reference TRBV7-2 and TRBJ1-2, is GAGVSQSPSNKVTEKGKDVELRCDPISGHTALYWYRQSLGQGLEFLIYFQGNSAPDKSGLPSDRFSAERTGGSVSTLTIQRTQQEDSAVYLCASSLRRATAGDYGYTFGSGTRLTVV.

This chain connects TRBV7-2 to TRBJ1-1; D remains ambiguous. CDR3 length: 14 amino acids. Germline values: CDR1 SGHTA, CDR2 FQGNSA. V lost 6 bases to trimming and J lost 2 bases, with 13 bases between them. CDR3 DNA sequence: TGTGCCAGCAGGCAACAGATAAGCAACACTGAAGCTTTCTTT. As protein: CASRQQISNTEAFF.

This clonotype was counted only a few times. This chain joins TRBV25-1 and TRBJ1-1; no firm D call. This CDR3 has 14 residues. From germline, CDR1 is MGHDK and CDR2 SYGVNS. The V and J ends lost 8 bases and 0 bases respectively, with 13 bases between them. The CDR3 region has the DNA TGTGCCAGCGCGGGTCCCCATCTGAACACTGAAGCTTTCTTT. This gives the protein CASAGPHLNTEAFF.

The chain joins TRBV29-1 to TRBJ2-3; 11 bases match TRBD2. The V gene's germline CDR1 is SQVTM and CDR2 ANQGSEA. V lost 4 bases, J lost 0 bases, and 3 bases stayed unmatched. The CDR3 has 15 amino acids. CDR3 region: CSVAGTSGSTDTQYF. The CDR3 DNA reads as TGCAGCGTTGCAGGGACTAGCGGTAGCACAGATACGCAGTATTTT.

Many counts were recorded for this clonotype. In DNA form, the CDR3 reads TGCGCCAGCAGCTTGAGGTTTGGCAGTATCGATGGCTACACCTTC. Residues: CASSLRFGSIDGYTF. The gene calls are TRBV5-1 and TRBJ1-2; D uncertain. The V end was cut by 1 base, the J end by 6 bases, with 16 bases between. Per the germline V gene, CDR1 is SGHRS and CDR2 is YFSETQ. The CDR3 is made up of 15 amino acids.

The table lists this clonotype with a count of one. The CDR3 reads CSARGGLTGELFF. Written as DNA, the CDR3 is TGCAGTGCTAGAGGGGGACTTACCGGGGAGCTGTTTTTT. The rearrangement links TRBV20-1 to TRBJ2-2, with TRBD2 as a possible D gene (6 bases). From germline, CDR1 is DFQATT and CDR2 SNEGSKA (reference sequence). Trimming took off 1 base at V and 5 bases at J, with 8 bases between the two ends. CDR3 length: 13 residues.

The CDR3 coding sequence is TGTGCCACCAGTGATCCGGGACAGCAGCAAGAGACCCAGTACTTC. Its translation: CATSDPGQQQETQYF. The chain links TRBV24-1 to TRBJ2-5, with 7 bases fitting TRBD1. The V gene end was trimmed by 3 bases and the J gene end by 2 bases; junction bases not matched to a gene: 5. Germline V gives CDR1 KGHDR, CDR2 SFDVKD. The CDR3 consists of 15 residues.

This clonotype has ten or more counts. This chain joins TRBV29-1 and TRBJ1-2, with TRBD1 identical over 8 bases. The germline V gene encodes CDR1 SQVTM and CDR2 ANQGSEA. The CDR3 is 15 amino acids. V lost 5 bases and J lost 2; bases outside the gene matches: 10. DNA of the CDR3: TGCAGCGTTAGACAGGGGCCAAGTCAGAACTATGGCTACACCTTC. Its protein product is CSVRQGPSQNYGYTF.

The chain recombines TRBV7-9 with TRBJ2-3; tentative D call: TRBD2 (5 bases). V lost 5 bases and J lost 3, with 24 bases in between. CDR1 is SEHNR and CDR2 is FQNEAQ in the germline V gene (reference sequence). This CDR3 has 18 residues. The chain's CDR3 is CASSPSRTFIRRTDTQYF. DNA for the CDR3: TGTGCCAGCAGCCCTTCCCGGACTTTTATCAGACGGACAGATACGCAGTATTTT.

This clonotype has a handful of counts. CDR3 sequence: CASRDSPLHF. The CDR3 region has the DNA TGTGCCAGCAGGGATTCACCCCTCCACTTT. The rearrangement uses TRBV6-4 and TRBJ1-6; no reliable D call. V was shortened by 6 bases and J by 8 bases, with 2 bases between the two germline ends. Germline V CDR1 and CDR2: MRHNA, SNTAGT. CDR3 length equals 10 residues.

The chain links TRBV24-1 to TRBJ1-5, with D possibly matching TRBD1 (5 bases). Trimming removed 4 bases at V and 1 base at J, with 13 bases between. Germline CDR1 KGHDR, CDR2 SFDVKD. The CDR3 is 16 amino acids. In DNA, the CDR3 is TGTGCCACCAGTGAGGGACCTTCCCTAAGCAATCAGCCCCAGCATTTT. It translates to CATSEGPSLSNQPQHF.

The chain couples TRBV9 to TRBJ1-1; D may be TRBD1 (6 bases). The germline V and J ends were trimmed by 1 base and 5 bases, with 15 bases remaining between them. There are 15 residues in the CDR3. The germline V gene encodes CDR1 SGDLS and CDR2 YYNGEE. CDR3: CASSVTGQRGTEAFF. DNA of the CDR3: TGTGCCAGCAGCGTAACTGGGCAAAGGGGGACTGAAGCTTTCTTT.

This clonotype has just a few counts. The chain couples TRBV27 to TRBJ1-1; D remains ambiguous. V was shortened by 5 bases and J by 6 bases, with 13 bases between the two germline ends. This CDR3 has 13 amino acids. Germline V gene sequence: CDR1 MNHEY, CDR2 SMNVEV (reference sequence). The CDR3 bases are TGTGCCAGCAGTGCGGGTCCTTTCGCTGAAGCTTTCTTT. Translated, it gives CASSAGPFAEAFF.

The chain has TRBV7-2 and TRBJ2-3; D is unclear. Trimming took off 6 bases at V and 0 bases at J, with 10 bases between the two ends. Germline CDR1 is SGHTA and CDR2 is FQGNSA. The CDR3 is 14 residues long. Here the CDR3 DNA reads TGTGCCAGCAGACAGAAAGCTAGCACAGATACGCAGTATTTT. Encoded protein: CASRQKASTDTQYF.

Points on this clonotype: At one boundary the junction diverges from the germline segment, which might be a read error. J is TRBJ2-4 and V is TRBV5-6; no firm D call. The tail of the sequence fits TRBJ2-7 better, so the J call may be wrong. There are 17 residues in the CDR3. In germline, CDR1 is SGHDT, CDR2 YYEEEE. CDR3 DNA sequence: TGTGCCGGCAGCTTGGCCTCGGGTGCAGACTTGATGGACGAGCAGTACTTC. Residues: CAGSLASGADLMDEQYF.

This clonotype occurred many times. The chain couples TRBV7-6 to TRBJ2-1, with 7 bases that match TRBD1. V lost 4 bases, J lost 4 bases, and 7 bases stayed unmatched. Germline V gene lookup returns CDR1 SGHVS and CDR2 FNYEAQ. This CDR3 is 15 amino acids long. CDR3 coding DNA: TGTGCCAGCAGCTCACGACAGGGTAGATACAATGAGCAGTTCTTC. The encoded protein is CASSSRQGRYNEQFF.

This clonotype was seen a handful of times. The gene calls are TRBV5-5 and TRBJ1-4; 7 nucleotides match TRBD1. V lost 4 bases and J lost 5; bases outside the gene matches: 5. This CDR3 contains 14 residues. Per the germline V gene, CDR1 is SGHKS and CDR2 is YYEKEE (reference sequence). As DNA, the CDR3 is TGTGCCAGCAGCAGAACGGGACAGAATGAAAAACTGTTTTTT. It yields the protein CASSRTGQNEKLFF.